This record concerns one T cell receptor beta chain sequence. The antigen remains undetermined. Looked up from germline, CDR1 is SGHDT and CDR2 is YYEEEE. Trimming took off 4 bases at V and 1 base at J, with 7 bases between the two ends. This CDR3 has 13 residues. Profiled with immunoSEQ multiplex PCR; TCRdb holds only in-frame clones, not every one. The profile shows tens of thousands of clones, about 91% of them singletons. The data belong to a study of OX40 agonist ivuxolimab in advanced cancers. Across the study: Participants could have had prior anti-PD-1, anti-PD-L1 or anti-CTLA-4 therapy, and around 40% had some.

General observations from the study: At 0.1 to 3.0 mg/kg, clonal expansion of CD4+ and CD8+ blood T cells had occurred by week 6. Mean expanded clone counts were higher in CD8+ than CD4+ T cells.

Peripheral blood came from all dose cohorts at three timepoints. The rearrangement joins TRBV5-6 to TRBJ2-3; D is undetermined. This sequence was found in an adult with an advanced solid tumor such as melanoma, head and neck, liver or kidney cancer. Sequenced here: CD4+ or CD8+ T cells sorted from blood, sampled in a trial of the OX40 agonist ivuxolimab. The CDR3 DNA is TGTGCCAGCAGCACTTGGGGCACAGATACGCAGTATTTT. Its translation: CASSTWGTDTQYF.